This TCR beta chain came from a study of T cells expressing NK-cell markers (dated by TCRdb to about 2020). For the study in its entirety: In sorted CD3+CD56+NKG2C+, CD3+CD56+NKG2C- and CD3+CD56-NKG2C+ T-cell subsets from several donors, TCR beta-chain repertoires were profiled. The eight sequenced donors were randomly selected healthy volunteers, three men and five women. Libraries were sequenced as 2 x 150 bp reads on Illumina HiSeq 2000/2500, MiSeq or NextSeq. Seven of the eight sequenced donors were HCMV-seropositive and one was HCMV-seronegative. What the authors observed across the whole study: In six or seven donors, the dominant CD3+CD56+NKG2C+ clonotypes ranked among the top 10 CD8+ clonotypes, making up about 1.0-7.5% of CD8+ T cells. It remained unclear whether the expanded NKG2C-expressing T cell clones were specific for HCMV antigens. Those dominant clonotypes were again the most abundant among CD3+CD56-NKG2C+ cells in several donors, at roughly 28.3-60.1%.

To determine HCMV serostatus, a commercial ELISA kit was used to detect HCMV-specific IgG in serum. Peripheral blood mononuclear cells were isolated from blood by Ficoll density gradient centrifugation. On this clonotype: Its specific antigen is unknown.

From cysteine to phenylalanine, the CDR3 is 13 amino acids long. Nucleotide data are not available. Looking up the germline V gene yields CDR1 WSHSY and CDR2 SAAADI. TCRdb lists the instrument as Illumina HiSeq 2000. 5'RACE template switching, by which a universal primer site and unique molecular identifiers were added, was used to make TCR beta cDNA libraries. cDNA synthesis was primed from the TCR beta constant segment, followed by two successive PCR amplification steps. On the study's bioinformatics: Reads were demultiplexed and grouped by UMI with MIGEC, and clonotypes were assembled and quantified with MiTCR. To remove erroneous sequences, TCR cDNA sequences were retained only when supported by two or more reads. The tcR package was used for downstream repertoire analysis, and clonotypes were matched across fractions by CDR3 nucleotide sequence plus V segment. Antigen specificity was annotated against VDJdb with VDJmatch, allowing one amino acid substitution in CDR3. TCRdb reprocessed the reads into one record per CDR3 protein sequence, lacking DNA. The V and J calls reflect TCRdb's pipeline rather than the authors' work. The table kept for this sample lists some 600,000 distinct CDR3 sequences. Jointly, the top ten make up approximately 3.6% of the sample.

The receptor was isolated from a man between 18 and 29 years old in good health. Donor details come from another sample of the same person, matched by shared clones. Recombination joined TRBV10-2 with TRBJ2-1; the D call of TRBD1 rests on TCRdb alone, since no DNA is present to check it. Sequencing was carried out using blood T cells: a sorted CD56 or NKG2C T cell subset, CD4+ or CD8+ T cells, or bulk PBMC T cells (not recorded which). CDR3 protein: CASSDKGDSEQFF.